These T cell receptor beta chains were read from a single sample in a study of shared clonotypes between healthy human individuals. The data were produced by immunoSEQ multiplex PCR, yet TCRdb's version contains in-frame clones alone and is incomplete. This table holds about 2 million clones, roughly 94% found once. Sequencing used naive CD8+ T cells sorted from blood. Every receptor here comes from a man aged 18-30 years in good health. Each CDR3 is given with its conserved first and last residue. D genes are given only for firm matches. Clone sizes are given selectively: once, few, many, or a class where the clone is expanded.

D gene	clone size	V gene	J gene	CDR3 length	CDR3 DNA	CDR3 protein
.	.	TRBV5-1	TRBJ1-3	14	TGCGCCAGCAGCTTGGTGTCTTCCACCGACACCATATATTTT	CASSLVSSTDTIYF
.	.	TRBV7-9	TRBJ2-1	14	TGTGCCAGCAGCCCGCTAGAGACCTCAAATGAGCAGTTCTTC	CASSPLETSNEQFF
TRBD2	.	TRBV11-1	TRBJ2-3	16	TGTGCCAGCAGCTTAGCGCGGGGGGGTTCAACAGATACGCAGTATTTT	CASSLARGGSTDTQYF
TRBD1	.	TRBV9	TRBJ1-1	16	TGTGCCAGCAGCGTAGATCCAGGGGGCAGGGGGACTGAAGCTTTCTTT	CASSVDPGGRGTEAFF
.	.	TRBV28	TRBJ2-7	12	TGTGCCAGCAGTTTGGGGGTCCACGAGCAGTACTTC	CASSLGVHEQYF
TRBD1	.	TRBV5-3	TRBJ1-2	17	TGTGCCAGAAGTCACGTCGGGACAGTCGGAACCCTCTATGGCTACACCTTC	CARSHVGTVGTLYGYTF
.	.	TRBV5-4	TRBJ1-6	15	TGTGCCAGCAGCTTGGGCGGATCCTATAATTCACCCCTCCACTTT	CASSLGGSYNSPLHF
.	once	TRBV6-5	TRBJ2-7	13	TGTGCCAGCAGTTACGCCGGGGGTGGCGAGCAGTACTTC	CASSYAGGGEQYF
.	.	TRBV2	TRBJ1-2	14	TGTGCCAGCACCGAGTGGGGCACCAACTATGGCTACACCTTC	CASTEWGTNYGYTF
.	.	TRBV13	TRBJ2-1	15	TGTGCCAGCAGCTTAGGTCAGTCCTCCTACAATGAGCAGTTCTTC	CASSLGQSSYNEQFF
TRBD2	.	TRBV13	TRBJ2-3	16	TGTGCCAGCACCATAGCGGGAGGGCCTCGCACAGATACGCAGTATTTT	CASTIAGGPRTDTQYF
TRBD2	many	TRBV4-1	TRBJ2-7	17	TGCGCCAGCAGCCAAAGCGGCAGCGGGGGGACCCCCTACGAGCAGTACTTC	CASSQSGSGGTPYEQYF
TRBD2	.	TRBV4-3	TRBJ2-2	18	TGCGCCAGCAGCCAAGAGTTAGCGGGAGCGGAGAATACCGGGGAGCTGTTTTTT	CASSQELAGAENTGELFF
TRBD2	.	TRBV28	TRBJ2-5	15	TGTGCCAGCAGTCCATGGACTAGTCCCGCCGAGACCCAGTACTTC	CASSPWTSPAETQYF
TRBD2	.	TRBV5-1	TRBJ2-1	17	TGCGCCAGCAGCTTTCGGGGACTAGCGGGGAATTACAATGAGCAGTTCTTC	CASSFRGLAGNYNEQFF
TRBD2	.	TRBV7-9	TRBJ2-3	15	TGTGCCAGCAGCTTAGCTAGCGGGATGCGAGATACGCAGTATTTT	CASSLASGMRDTQYF
.	.	TRBV27	TRBJ1-5	15	TGTGCCAGCAGTTTAATGGCGGGGTCGCATCAGCCCCAGCATTTT	CASSLMAGSHQPQHF
TRBD1	few	TRBV6-5	TRBJ2-7	13	TGTGCCAGCAGTCACCCGACAGGGAACGAGCAGTACTTC	CASSHPTGNEQYF
TRBD1	.	TRBV10-1	TRBJ1-1	17	TGCGCCAGCAGTAACTACAGGGGGCATACCCTGAACACTGAAGCTTTCTTT	CASSNYRGHTLNTEAFF
TRBD2	.	TRBV27	TRBJ2-7	16	TGTGCCAGCAGTCCCCCCCCTAGACTAGCACACTACGAGCAGTACTTC	CASSPPPRLAHYEQYF
.	.	TRBV19	TRBJ2-1	15	TGTGCCAGTAGTCCTTACTTGTACTCCTACAATGAGCAGTTCTTC	CASSPYLYSYNEQFF
.	.	TRBV4-1	TRBJ2-2	15	TGCGCCAGCAGCCAAGCTCGCGGTGGCACCGGGGAGCTGTTTTTT	CASSQARGGTGELFF
TRBD2	.	TRBV27	TRBJ2-7	17	TGTGCCAGCAGTTCCCGGACTAGCGGAATCAGCTCCTACGAGCAGTACTTC	CASSSRTSGISSYEQYF
.	.	TRBV2	TRBJ2-1	15	TGTGCCAGCAGTGACGGGGTACTCGCATACAATGAGCAGTTCTTC	CASSDGVLAYNEQFF
TRBD1	.	TRBV7-9	TRBJ1-2	15	TGTGCCAGCACACATGGGGCAGGGGGGAACTATGGCTACACCTTC	CASTHGAGGNYGYTF
.	.	TRBV13	TRBJ2-1	14	TGTGCCAGCCTATCGGGGCACTCCTACAATGAGCAGTTCTTC	CASLSGHSYNEQFF
.	.	TRBV7-9	TRBJ1-4	16	TGTGCCAGCAGCTTATTAAGTGGCGGCCCAAATGAAAAACTGTTTTTT	CASSLLSGGPNEKLFF
.	.	TRBV10-2	TRBJ2-2	14	TGCGCCAGCAGTGAGTGGGGGAACACCGGGGAGCTGTTTTTT	CASSEWGNTGELFF
.	.	TRBV10-3	TRBJ2-7	15	TGTGCCATCAGTGAAGGGGGAGGGCCCTCCAACGAGCAGTACTTC	CAISEGGGPSNEQYF
.	once	TRBV7-9	TRBJ1-2	11	TGTGCCAGCAGCTTCGGGGGTGGCTACACCTTC	CASSFGGGYTF
.	.	TRBV2	TRBJ2-3	12	TGTGCCAGCAGTGATCCAACAGATACGCAGTATTTT	CASSDPTDTQYF
TRBD2	.	TRBV2	TRBJ2-4	16	TGTGCCAGCAGGCCTCTTAGCGGGATGGCCAAAAACATTCAGTACTTC	CASRPLSGMAKNIQYF
.	.	TRBV5-8	TRBJ2-1	12	TGTGCCAGCAGCTTTGTTGAGAATGAGCAGTTCTTC	CASSFVENEQFF
TRBD1	.	TRBV29-1	TRBJ1-2	12	TGCAGCGTCGCGGACAGGGTGGATGGCTACACCTTC	CSVADRVDGYTF
.	.	TRBV4-3	TRBJ1-1	16	TGCGCCAGCAGCCAAGATAGGGAAGGGCGAAACACTGAAGCTTTCTTT	CASSQDREGRNTEAFF
.	.	TRBV18	TRBJ1-4	14	TGTGCCAGCTCAGGAAATCTAAGGGATGAAAAACTGTTTTTT	CASSGNLRDEKLFF
.	.	TRBV7-9	TRBJ2-6	15	TGTGCCAGCAGCCCGCAGGGTTCTGGGGCCAACGTCCTGACTTTC	CASSPQGSGANVLTF
TRBD2	.	TRBV5-6	TRBJ2-1	15	TGTGCCAGCAGCTTACTAGCGGGAGGGGACAATGAGCAGTTCTTC	CASSLLAGGDNEQFF
.	once	TRBV15	TRBJ2-5	13	TGTGCCACCAGCGAGGGGTTACCAGAGACCCAGTACTTC	CATSEGLPETQYF
TRBD1	.	TRBV9	TRBJ1-4	16	TGTGCCAGCAGCCTAGGGGAGGGGACAGGGAATGAAAAACTGTTTTTT	CASSLGEGTGNEKLFF
TRBD2	.	TRBV11-2	TRBJ2-7	16	TGTGCCAGCAGCTCGACCCGGGACTATACCCCCTACGAGCAGTACTTC	CASSSTRDYTPYEQYF
.	once	TRBV1	TRBJ2-2	16	TGCACCAGCAGCCAAGGCCCAGGGCATTTCGACGGGGAGCTGTTTTTT	CTSSQGPGHFDGELFF
.	.	TRBV28	TRBJ1-2	11	TGTGGCACGGGGGCAGACTATGGCTACACCTTC	CGTGADYGYTF
TRBD1	.	TRBV4-3	TRBJ2-7	16	TGCGCCAGCAGCCAAGATTTCTATAGCAGGGGGTACGAGCAGTACTTC	CASSQDFYSRGYEQYF
.	.	TRBV18	TRBJ2-5	15	TGTGCCAGCTCACCCGGCGCATCTTATCAAGAGACCCAGTACTTC	CASSPGASYQETQYF
TRBD1	.	TRBV28	TRBJ1-6	15	TGTGCCAGCAGGCCCCCCGGGACAGGGACTTCACCCCTCCACTTT	CASRPPGTGTSPLHF
.	.	TRBV2	TRBJ1-1	14	TGTGCCAGCAGCGTTGGGGACACAGGGCCTGAAGCTTTCTTT	CASSVGDTGPEAFF
TRBD2	.	TRBV11-2	TRBJ2-3	16	TGTGCCAGCAGTTCTCTAGCGGGGACTAGCACAGATACGCAGTATTTT	CASSSLAGTSTDTQYF
.	.	TRBV7-9	TRBJ2-7	13	TGTGCCAGCAGCCCCCCCGGGTCCTACGAGCAGTACTTC	CASSPPGSYEQYF
.	.	TRBV28	TRBJ2-5	15	TGTGCCACCTTCCCCACGGGCTCGCTACAAGAGACCCAGTACTTC	CATFPTGSLQETQYF
.	once	TRBV19	TRBJ1-4	17	TGTGCCAGTAGTACCCATCCGGGGATTGCAACTAATGAAAAACTGTTTTTT	CASSTHPGIATNEKLFF
.	.	TRBV5-1	TRBJ2-7	14	TGCGCCAGCAGCTTCCTCGGACAGCCCTACGAGCAGTACTTC	CASSFLGQPYEQYF
TRBD1	.	TRBV6-8	TRBJ1-5	19	TGTGCCAGCAGTTGCCCTCGGACAGGGTCAGGGTCGGGCAACCAGCCCCAGCATTTT	CASSCPRTGSGSGNQPQHF
TRBD1	.	TRBV29-1	TRBJ1-2	15	TGCAGCGTTGAAGATCGGGACAGGTCGGGCTATGGCTACACCTTC	CSVEDRDRSGYGYTF
.	.	TRBV11-2	TRBJ1-1	15	TGTGCCAGCAGCTTAGAGGTCACCTTGAACACTGAAGCTTTCTTT	CASSLEVTLNTEAFF
.	.	TRBV5-4	TRBJ1-1	11	TGTGCCAGCAGCTTGGGGAATGAAGCTTTCTTT	CASSLGNEAFF
.	.	TRBV5-6	TRBJ2-2	18	TGTGCCAGCAGCTTGGCCGAACGACCGAGACCGGGCACCGGGGAGCTGTTTTTT	CASSLAERPRPGTGELFF
.	once	TRBV6-6	TRBJ1-1	16	TGTGCCAGCAGTTACTCGAGGCTGGAGATGAACACTGAAGCTTTCTTT	CASSYSRLEMNTEAFF